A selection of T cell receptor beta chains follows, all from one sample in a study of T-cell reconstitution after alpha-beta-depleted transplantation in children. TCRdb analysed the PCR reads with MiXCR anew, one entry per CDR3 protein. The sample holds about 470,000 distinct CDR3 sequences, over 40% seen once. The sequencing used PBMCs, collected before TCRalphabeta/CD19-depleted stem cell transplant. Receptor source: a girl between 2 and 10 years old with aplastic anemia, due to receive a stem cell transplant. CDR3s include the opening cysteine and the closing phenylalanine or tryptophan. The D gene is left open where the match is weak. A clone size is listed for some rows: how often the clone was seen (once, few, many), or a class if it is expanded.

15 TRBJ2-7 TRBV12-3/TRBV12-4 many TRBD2 CASSQTSGGTYEQYF TGTGCCAGCAGTCAGACTAGCGGGGGAACCTACGAGCAGTACTTC
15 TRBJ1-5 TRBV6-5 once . CASSYSEGSNQPQHF TGTGCCAGCAGTTACTCTGAAGGCAGCAATCAGCCCCAGCATTTT
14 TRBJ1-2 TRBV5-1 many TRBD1 CASSSRQGVNGYTF TGCGCCAGCAGCTCACGACAGGGGGTAAACGGCTACACCTTC
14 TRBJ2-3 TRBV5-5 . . CASSDNPAIDTQYF TGTGCCAGCAGCGACAATCCAGCGATAGATACGCAGTATTTT
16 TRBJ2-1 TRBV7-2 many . CASSLAYGSSYNEQFF TGTGCCAGCAGCTTAGCTTATGGTAGCTCCTACAATGAGCAGTTCTTC
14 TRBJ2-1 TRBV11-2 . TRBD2 CASGDPGRLYEQFF TGTGCCAGCGGGGACCCCGGGAGGTTGTATGAGCAGTTCTTC
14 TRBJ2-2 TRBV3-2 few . CASSQDGRAGELFF TGTGCCAGCAGCCAAGATGGCAGGGCCGGGGAGCTGTTTTTT
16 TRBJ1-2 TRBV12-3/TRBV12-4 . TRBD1 CASRDGQGILNYGYTF TGTGCCAGCAGGGACGGACAGGGGATCCTCAACTATGGCTACACCTTC
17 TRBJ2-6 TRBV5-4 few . CASSLELQGSGANVLTF TGTGCCAGCAGCTTGGAACTACAGGGATCTGGGGCCAACGTCCTGACTTTC
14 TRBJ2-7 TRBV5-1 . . CASSLDPLRDEQYF TGCGCCAGCAGCTTGGATCCACTGCGTGACGAGCAGTACTTC
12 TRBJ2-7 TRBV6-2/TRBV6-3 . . CASSSRTYEQYF TGTGCCAGCAGCTCCCGGACTTACGAGCAGTACTTC
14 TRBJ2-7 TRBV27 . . CASSWAVRGYEQYF TGTGCCAGCAGTTGGGCCGTCCGGGGGTACGAGCAGTACTTC
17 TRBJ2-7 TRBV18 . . CASSPMAGPDFSYEQYF TGTGCCAGCTCACCAATGGCAGGCCCCGACTTCTCCTACGAGCAGTACTTC
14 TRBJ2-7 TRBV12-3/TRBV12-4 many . CASSPVGGTGEQYF TGTGCCAGCAGTCCCGTTGGGGGGACGGGCGAGCAGTACTTC
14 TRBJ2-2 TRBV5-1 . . CASSEGPPTGELFF TGCGCCAGCAGCGAGGGACCGCCCACCGGGGAGCTGTTTTTT